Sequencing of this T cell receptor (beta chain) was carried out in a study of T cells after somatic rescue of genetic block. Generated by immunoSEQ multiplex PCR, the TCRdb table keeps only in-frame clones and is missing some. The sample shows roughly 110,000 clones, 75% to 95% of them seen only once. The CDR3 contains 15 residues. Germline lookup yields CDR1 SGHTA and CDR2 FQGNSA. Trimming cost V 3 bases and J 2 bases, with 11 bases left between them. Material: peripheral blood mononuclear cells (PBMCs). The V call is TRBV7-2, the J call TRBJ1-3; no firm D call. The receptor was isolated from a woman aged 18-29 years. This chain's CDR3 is CASSFSSAPGNTIYF. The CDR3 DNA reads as TGTGCCAGCAGCTTTTCATCCGCTCCTGGAAACACCATATATTTT.